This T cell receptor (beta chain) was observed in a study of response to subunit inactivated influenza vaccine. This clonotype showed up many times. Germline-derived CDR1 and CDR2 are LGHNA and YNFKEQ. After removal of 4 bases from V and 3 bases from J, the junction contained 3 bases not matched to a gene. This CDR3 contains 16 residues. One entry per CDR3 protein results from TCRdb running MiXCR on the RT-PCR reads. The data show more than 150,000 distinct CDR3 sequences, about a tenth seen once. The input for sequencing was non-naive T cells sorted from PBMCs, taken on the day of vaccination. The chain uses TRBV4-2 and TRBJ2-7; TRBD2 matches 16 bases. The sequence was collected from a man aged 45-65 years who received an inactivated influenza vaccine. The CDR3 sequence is CASSPGTSGGGYEQYF. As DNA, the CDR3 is TGTGCCAGCAGCCCTGGGACTAGCGGGGGGGGCTACGAGCAGTACTTC.